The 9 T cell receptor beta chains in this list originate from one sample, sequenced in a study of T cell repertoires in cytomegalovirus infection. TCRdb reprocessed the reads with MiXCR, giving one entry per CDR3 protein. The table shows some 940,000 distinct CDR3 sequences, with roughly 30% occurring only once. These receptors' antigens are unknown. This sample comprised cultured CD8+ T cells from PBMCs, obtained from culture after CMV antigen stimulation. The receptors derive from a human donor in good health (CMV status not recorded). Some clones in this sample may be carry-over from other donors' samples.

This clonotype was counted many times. CDR3 residues: CASSTGDLANQPQHF. CDR3 DNA sequence: TGTGCCAGCAGCACAGGGGATTTAGCAAATCAGCCCCAGCATTTT. The gene calls are TRBV7-2 and TRBJ1-5, with 7 bases aligning to TRBD1. Germline loops: CDR1 SGHTA, CDR2 FQGNSA. The junction had 8 bases not matched to a gene; V was cut back by 5 bases and J by 4 bases. This CDR3 has 15 amino acids.

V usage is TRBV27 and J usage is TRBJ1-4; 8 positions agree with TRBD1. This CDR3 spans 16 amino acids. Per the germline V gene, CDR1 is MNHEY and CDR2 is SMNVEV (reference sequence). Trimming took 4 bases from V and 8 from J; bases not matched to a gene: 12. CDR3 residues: CASSWGRQGLVEKLFF. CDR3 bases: TGTGCCAGCAGTTGGGGCAGACAGGGGTTGGTCGAAAAACTGTTTTTT.

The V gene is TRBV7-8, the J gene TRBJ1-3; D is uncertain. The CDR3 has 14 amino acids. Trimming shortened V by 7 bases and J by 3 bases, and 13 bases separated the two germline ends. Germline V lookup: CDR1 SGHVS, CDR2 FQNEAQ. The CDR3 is CASTLTTHGNTIYF. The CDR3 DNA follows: TGTGCCAGCACCCTTACAACCCATGGAAACACCATATATTTT.

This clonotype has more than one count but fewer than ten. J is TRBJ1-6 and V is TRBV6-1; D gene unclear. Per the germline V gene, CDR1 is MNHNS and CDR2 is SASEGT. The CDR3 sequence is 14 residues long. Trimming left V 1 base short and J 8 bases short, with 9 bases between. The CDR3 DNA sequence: TGTGCCAGCAGTGAAGTGACGGGGTATTCACCCCTCCACTTT. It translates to CASSEVTGYSPLHF.

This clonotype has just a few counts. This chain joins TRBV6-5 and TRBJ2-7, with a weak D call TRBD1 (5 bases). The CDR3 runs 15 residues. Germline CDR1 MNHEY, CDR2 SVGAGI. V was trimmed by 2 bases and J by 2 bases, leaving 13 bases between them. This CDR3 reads CASSYPYRSTYEQYV. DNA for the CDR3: TGTGCCAGCAGTTACCCTTACAGGAGCACCTACGAGCAGTACGTC.

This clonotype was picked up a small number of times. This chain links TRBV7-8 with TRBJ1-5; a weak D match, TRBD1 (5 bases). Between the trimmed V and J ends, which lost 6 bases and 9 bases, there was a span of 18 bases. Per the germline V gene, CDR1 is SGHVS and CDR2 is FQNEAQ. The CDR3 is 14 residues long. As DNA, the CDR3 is TGTGCCAGCAGTGCCTATCAGGGCTCTCGGCCCCAGCATTTT. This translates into CASSAYQGSRPQHF.

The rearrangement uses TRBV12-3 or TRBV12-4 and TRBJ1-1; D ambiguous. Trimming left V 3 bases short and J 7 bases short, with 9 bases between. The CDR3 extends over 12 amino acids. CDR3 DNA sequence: TGTGCCAGCAGTTTTAGGGAGTTTGAAGCTTTCTTT. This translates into CASSFREFEAFF.

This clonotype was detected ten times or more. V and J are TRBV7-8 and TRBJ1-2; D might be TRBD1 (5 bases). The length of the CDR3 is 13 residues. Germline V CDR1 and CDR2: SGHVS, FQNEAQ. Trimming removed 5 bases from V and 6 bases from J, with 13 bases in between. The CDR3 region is CASSRGTWHGYTF. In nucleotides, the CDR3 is TGTGCCAGCAGCCGAGGGACCTGGCATGGCTACACCTTC.

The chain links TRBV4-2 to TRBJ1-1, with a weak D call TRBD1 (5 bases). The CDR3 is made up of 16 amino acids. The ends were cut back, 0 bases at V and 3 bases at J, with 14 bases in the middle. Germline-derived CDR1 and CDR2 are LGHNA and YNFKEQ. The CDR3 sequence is CASSQEGRVVDTEAFF. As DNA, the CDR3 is TGTGCCAGCAGCCAAGAAGGCAGGGTGGTTGACACTGAAGCTTTCTTT.